The TCR beta chain described here comes from a study of shared clonotypes between healthy human individuals. It was into CD45RA+ naive and CD45RA-negative memory subsets that the CD4+ cells were split. Profiling relied on immunoSEQ multiplex PCR, and the TCRdb table lists in-frame clones only, not all of them. The sample holds a few million clones, approximately 90% seen once. The CDR3 is made up of 14 amino acids. Germline V gives CDR1 SGHNT, CDR2 YENEEA. V was trimmed by 3 bases and J by 5 bases, leaving 11 bases between them. This TCR came from a man between 18 and 35 years old in good health. The sample consisted of naive CD4+ T cells sorted from blood. The subset here: CD45RA+ positively selected. V is TRBV11-3 and J is TRBJ1-5; D remains ambiguous. CDR3: CASSFLGRDQPQHF. DNA for the CDR3: TGTGCCAGCAGCTTTTTGGGCCGAGATCAGCCCCAGCATTTT. Combining the CDR3 with reference TRBV11-3 and TRBJ1-5 gives the whole variable domain EAGVVQSPRYKIIEKKQPVAFWCNPISGHNTLYWYLQNLGQGPELLIRYENEEAVDDSQLPKDRFSAERLKGVDSTLKIQPAELGDSAVYLCASSFLGRDQPQHFGDGTRLSIL.